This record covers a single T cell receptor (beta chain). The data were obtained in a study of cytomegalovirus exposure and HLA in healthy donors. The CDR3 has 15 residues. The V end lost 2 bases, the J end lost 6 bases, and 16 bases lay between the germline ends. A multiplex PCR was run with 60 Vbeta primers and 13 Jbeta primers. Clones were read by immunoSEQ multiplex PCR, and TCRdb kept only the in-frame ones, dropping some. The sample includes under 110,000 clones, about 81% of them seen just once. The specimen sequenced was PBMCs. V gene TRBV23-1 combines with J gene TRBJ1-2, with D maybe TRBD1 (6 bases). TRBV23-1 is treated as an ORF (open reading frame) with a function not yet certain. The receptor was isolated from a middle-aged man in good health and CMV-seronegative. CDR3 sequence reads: CASSQTYRVRDGYTF. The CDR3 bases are TGCGCCAGCAGTCAAACCTACAGGGTGAGGGATGGCTACACCTTC.